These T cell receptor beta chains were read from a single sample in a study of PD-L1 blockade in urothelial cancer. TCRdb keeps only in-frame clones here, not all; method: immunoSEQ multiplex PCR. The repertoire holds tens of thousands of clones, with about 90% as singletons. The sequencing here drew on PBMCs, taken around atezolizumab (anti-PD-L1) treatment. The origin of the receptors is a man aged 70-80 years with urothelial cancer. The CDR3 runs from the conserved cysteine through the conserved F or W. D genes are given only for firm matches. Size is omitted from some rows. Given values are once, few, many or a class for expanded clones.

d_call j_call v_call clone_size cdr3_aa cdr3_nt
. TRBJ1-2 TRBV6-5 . CASSYGGGVVAGYTF TGTGCCAGCAGTTACGGTGGGGGGGTTGTGGCTGGCTACACCTTC
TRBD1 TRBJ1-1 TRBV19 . CASSSPGGYTEAFF TGTGCCAGTAGTTCACCAGGGGGATACACTGAAGCTTTCTTT
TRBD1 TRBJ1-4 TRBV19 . CASSVQGAGEKLFF TGTGCCAGTAGTGTACAGGGGGCGGGGGAAAAACTGTTTTTT
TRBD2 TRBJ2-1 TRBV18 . CASSPGLAYNEQFF TGTGCCAGCTCACCGGGACTAGCTTACAATGAGCAGTTCTTC
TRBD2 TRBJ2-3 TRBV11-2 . CASSYLTSGSSDTQYF TGTGCCAGCAGCTACCTGACTAGCGGGAGTTCAGATACGCAGTATTTT
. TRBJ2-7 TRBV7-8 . CASSLGRTSSYEQYF TGTGCCAGCAGCTTAGGTAGGACATCTTCCTACGAGCAGTACTTC
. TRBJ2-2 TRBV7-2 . CASSFGGSATGELFF TGTGCCAGCAGCTTTGGGGGGTCGGCCACCGGGGAGCTGTTTTTT
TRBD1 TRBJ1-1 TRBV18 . CASSWSTGGTAEAFF TGTGCCAGCTCATGGTCGACAGGGGGTACGGCTGAAGCTTTCTTT
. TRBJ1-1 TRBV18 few CASSPRRERMNTEAFF TGTGCCAGCTCACCACGTCGGGAGCGGATGAACACTGAAGCTTTCTTT
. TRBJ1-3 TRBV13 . CASSMSGNTIYF TGTGCCAGCAGCATGAGCGGAAACACCATATATTTT
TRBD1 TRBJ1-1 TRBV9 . CASSVTTGGVAFF TGTGCCAGCAGCGTAACGACAGGGGGGGTAGCTTTCTTT
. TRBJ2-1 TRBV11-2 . CASSLAARVHNEQFF TGTGCCAGCAGCTTAGCCGCCAGGGTTCACAATGAGCAGTTCTTC
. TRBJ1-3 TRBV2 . CASTLGGSSGNTIYF TGTGCCAGCACCCTCGGGGGGAGCTCTGGAAACACCATATATTTT
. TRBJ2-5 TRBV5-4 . CASSAQQQETQYF TGTGCCAGCAGCGCCCAACAGCAAGAGACCCAGTACTTC
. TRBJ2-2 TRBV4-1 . CASSPSIARGPGELFF TGCGCCAGCAGCCCGTCGATCGCTAGGGGCCCCGGGGAGCTGTTTTTT
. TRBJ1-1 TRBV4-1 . CASSHYGDYMNTEAFF TGCGCCAGCAGCCATTACGGGGACTACATGAACACTGAAGCTTTCTTT
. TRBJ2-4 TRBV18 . CASSPPTGVQNIQYF TGTGCCAGCTCACCACCGACGGGGGTCCAAAACATTCAGTACTTC
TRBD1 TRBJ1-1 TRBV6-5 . CASSLQGTNTEAFF TGTGCCAGCAGTTTACAGGGGACGAACACTGAAGCTTTCTTT
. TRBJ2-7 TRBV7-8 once CASSVSGLYEQYF TGTGCCAGCAGTGTCTCGGGACTCTACGAGCAGTACTTC
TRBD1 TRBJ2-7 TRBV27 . CASSRTGGYYEQYF TGTGCCAGCAGCCGGACAGGGGGCTACTACGAGCAGTACTTC
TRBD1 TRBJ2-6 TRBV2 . CASSDRDRGSGANVLTF TGTGCCAGCAGCGATAGGGACAGGGGTTCTGGGGCCAACGTCCTGACTTTC
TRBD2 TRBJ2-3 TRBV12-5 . CASGLAGGDTQYF TGTGCTAGTGGTCTAGCGGGGGGAGATACGCAGTATTTT
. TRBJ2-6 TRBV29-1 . CSAGGGPSGANVLTF TGCAGCGCGGGAGGGGGCCCCTCTGGGGCCAACGTCCTGACTTTC
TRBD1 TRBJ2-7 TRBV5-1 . CASSPPGTGRSEQYF TGCGCCAGCAGCCCCCCCGGGACAGGGCGCAGTGAGCAGTACTTC
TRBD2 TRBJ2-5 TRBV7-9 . CASSLREGGETQYF TGTGCCAGCAGCTTACGGGAGGGCGGAGAGACCCAGTACTTC
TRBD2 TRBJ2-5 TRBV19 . CASNNGRDQETQYF TGTGCCAGTAATAACGGGAGGGACCAAGAGACCCAGTACTTC
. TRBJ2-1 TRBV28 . CASSLGGTPYNEQFF TGTGCCAGCAGTTTAGGAGGGACCCCCTACAATGAGCAGTTCTTC
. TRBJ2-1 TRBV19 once CASSNRRGPSYNEQFF TGTGCCAGTAGTAATCGGAGGGGACCCTCCTACAATGAGCAGTTCTTC
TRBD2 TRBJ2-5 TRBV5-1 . CASSLGTSVKETQYF TGCGCCAGCAGCTTAGGGACTAGCGTAAAAGAGACCCAGTACTTC
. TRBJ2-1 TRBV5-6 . CASSLGAPTHVYNEQFF TGTGCCAGCAGCTTGGGGGCACCCACTCACGTATACAATGAGCAGTTCTTC
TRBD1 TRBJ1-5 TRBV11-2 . CASSSGTGILQPQHF TGTGCCAGCAGCTCCGGGACAGGAATACTTCAGCCCCAGCATTTT
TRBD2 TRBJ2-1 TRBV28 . CASSSTSGNYNEQFF TGTGCCAGCAGTTCTACTAGCGGGAACTACAATGAGCAGTTCTTC
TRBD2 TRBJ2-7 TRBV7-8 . CASTGLAGVLVYEQYF TGTGCCAGCACAGGACTAGCGGGAGTATTAGTGTACGAGCAGTACTTC
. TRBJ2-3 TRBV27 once CASSLGRRASTDTQYF TGTGCCAGCAGTTTGGGCAGGCGTGCTAGCACAGATACGCAGTATTTT
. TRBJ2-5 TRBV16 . CASSQSRTGRETQYF TGTGCCAGCAGCCAATCCAGGACTGGCCGAGAGACCCAGTACTTC
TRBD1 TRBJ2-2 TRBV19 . CASSISRGRLAANTGELFF TGTGCCAGTAGTATATCAAGGGGGCGGTTAGCCGCGAACACCGGGGAGCTGTTTTTT
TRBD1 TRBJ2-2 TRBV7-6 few CASSLAAAGGTGELFF TGTGCCAGCAGCTTAGCAGCGGCAGGGGGCACCGGGGAGCTGTTTTTT
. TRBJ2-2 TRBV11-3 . CASRHSGNTGELFF TGTGCCAGCAGACATAGCGGGAACACCGGGGAGCTGTTTTTT
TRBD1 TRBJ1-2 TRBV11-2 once CASSRDRGAGYTF TGTGCCAGCAGCCGGGACAGGGGAGCTGGCTACACCTTC
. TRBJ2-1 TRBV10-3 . CAIMGQSSYNEQFF TGTGCCATCATGGGGCAGAGCTCCTACAATGAGCAGTTCTTC
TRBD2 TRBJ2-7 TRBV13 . CASSLGGASGRAGYEQYF TGTGCCAGCAGCTTAGGCGGGGCTAGCGGGAGGGCGGGTTACGAGCAGTACTTC
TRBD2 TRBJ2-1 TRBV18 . CASSRGLADIGEQFF TGTGCCAGCTCACGTGGACTAGCGGATATAGGTGAGCAGTTCTTC
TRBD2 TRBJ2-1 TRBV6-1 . CASSLAGVSYNEQFF TGTGCCAGCAGTTTAGCGGGAGTGTCCTACAATGAGCAGTTCTTC
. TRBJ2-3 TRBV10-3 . CAISESELDTQYF TGTGCCATCAGTGAGTCGGAGCTAGATACGCAGTATTTT